This T cell receptor (beta chain) was found in a study of blood T cell repertoires in COVID-19. Unmatched junction bases numbered 12, after V lost 4 bases and J lost 5 bases. This CDR3 is 17 amino acids long. From germline, CDR1 is SGHRS and CDR2 YFSETQ. This clone was counted once. Original handling: It was from reference gene primer amplification that nucleated cell counts were estimated. Only in-frame clones appear in the TCRdb table, and some are missing; sequencing was by immunoSEQ multiplex PCR. The V and J calls and clone size come from that table; D and trimming were worked out from the DNA. The data hold 110,000 or so clones, with under 80% observed a single time.

This receptor was identified in a man aged 50-59 years with acute or convalescent COVID-19. The J gene is TRBJ2-5, the V gene TRBV5-1, with TRBD2 identical over 12 bases. Specimen: peripheral blood. CDR3 sequence reads: CASSLTGTSGSWETQYF. In DNA, the CDR3 is TGCGCCAGCAGCCTTACCGGGACTAGCGGGTCGTGGGAGACCCAGTACTTC.